The rows below give T cell receptor beta chains drawn from one sample of a study of cytomegalovirus exposure and HLA in healthy donors. Data came from immunoSEQ multiplex PCR; TCRdb stores just in-frame clones and leaves some out. The sample has under 250,000 clones, approximately 88% seen once. Sequenced input: PBMCs. These receptor sequences come from a boy between 2 and 10 years old in good health and CMV-seronegative. Both conserved end residues are part of each CDR3. Each record gives: CDR3 protein, CDR3 DNA, V gene, D gene, clone size, J gene. A D gene is named only where the DNA matches it firmly. A row's size may be missing; if present it is once, few, many or a size class.

CDR3 protein: CASRQVLAGGEQFF
CDR3 DNA: TGTGCCAGCAGACAGGTACTAGCGGGAGGTGAGCAGTTCTTC
V gene: TRBV13
D gene: TRBD2
clone size: NA
J gene: TRBJ2-1

CDR3 protein: CASSSLSGFEQFF
CDR3 DNA: TGTGCCAGCAGCTCCCTTAGCGGGTTTGAGCAGTTCTTC
V gene: TRBV7-6
D gene: TRBD2
clone size: NA
J gene: TRBJ2-1

CDR3 protein: CASSSTRRTSLRDTQYF
CDR3 DNA: TGTGCCAGCAGCTCAACAAGAAGGACTAGCCTGCGGGATACGCAGTATTTT
V gene: TRBV5-6
D gene: TRBD2
clone size: NA
J gene: TRBJ2-3

CDR3 protein: CASRKFRGPNTGELFF
CDR3 DNA: TGTGCCAGCCGAAAATTCCGGGGTCCGAACACCGGGGAGCTGTTTTTT
V gene: TRBV2
D gene: NA
clone size: NA
J gene: TRBJ2-2

CDR3 protein: CASNGSGGVYEQYF
CDR3 DNA: TGTGCCAGCAACGGAAGCGGGGGGGTCTACGAGCAGTACTTC
V gene: TRBV6-4
D gene: TRBD2
clone size: NA
J gene: TRBJ2-7

CDR3 protein: CASNRLAETQYF
CDR3 DNA: TGTGCCAGCAACCGGCTAGCAGAGACCCAGTACTTC
V gene: TRBV6-1
D gene: NA
clone size: once
J gene: TRBJ2-5

CDR3 protein: CASSLPGGNTDTQYF
CDR3 DNA: TGTGCCAGCAGCTTGCCGGGGGGGAACACAGATACGCAGTATTTT
V gene: TRBV7-2
D gene: TRBD2
clone size: NA
J gene: TRBJ2-3

CDR3 protein: CASSQGRGSYGYTF
CDR3 DNA: TGCGCCAGCAGCCAAGGTCGGGGATCCTATGGCTACACCTTC
V gene: TRBV4-1
D gene: NA
clone size: NA
J gene: TRBJ1-2

CDR3 protein: CASSVGGTGGEKLFF
CDR3 DNA: TGTGCCAGCAGCGTGGGGGGGACAGGGGGTGAAAAACTGTTTTTT
V gene: TRBV9
D gene: TRBD1
clone size: few
J gene: TRBJ1-4

CDR3 protein: CASSPYRRDEQFF
CDR3 DNA: TGTGCCAGCAGCCCATATCGGAGGGATGAGCAGTTCTTC
V gene: TRBV14
D gene: NA
clone size: NA
J gene: TRBJ2-1

CDR3 protein: CASSKGLAPTDTQYF
CDR3 DNA: TGTGCCAGCAGCAAAGGGCTAGCACCCACAGATACGCAGTATTTT
V gene: TRBV2
D gene: NA
clone size: NA
J gene: TRBJ2-3

CDR3 protein: CASSTKREGPSDTQYF
CDR3 DNA: TGTGCCAGCAGTACCAAGCGGGAGGGCCCCTCAGATACGCAGTATTTT
V gene: TRBV27
D gene: TRBD2
clone size: NA
J gene: TRBJ2-3

CDR3 protein: CASSMGRGDYGYTF
CDR3 DNA: TGTGCCAGTAGTATGGGGAGGGGTGACTATGGCTACACCTTC
V gene: TRBV19
D gene: NA
clone size: NA
J gene: TRBJ1-2

CDR3 protein: CASSPPGTDYEQYF
CDR3 DNA: TGTGCCAGCTCACCACCCGGGACTGACTACGAGCAGTACTTC
V gene: TRBV18
D gene: NA
clone size: NA
J gene: TRBJ2-7

CDR3 protein: CASSYQTGELFF
CDR3 DNA: TGTGCCAGCAGTTATCAGACCGGGGAGCTGTTTTTT
V gene: TRBV6-5
D gene: NA
clone size: few
J gene: TRBJ2-2

CDR3 protein: CASRTKGLNTEAFF
CDR3 DNA: TGTGCCAGCAGAACCAAGGGACTCAACACTGAAGCTTTCTTT
V gene: TRBV6-5
D gene: NA
clone size: NA
J gene: TRBJ1-1

CDR3 protein: CASSDRVASDTQYF
CDR3 DNA: TGTGCCAGCAGTGATCGGGTAGCCTCAGATACGCAGTATTTT
V gene: TRBV2
D gene: NA
clone size: NA
J gene: TRBJ2-3

CDR3 protein: CASSEPDEAFF
CDR3 DNA: TGTGCCAGCAGTGAACCAGATGAAGCTTTCTTT
V gene: TRBV2
D gene: NA
clone size: few
J gene: TRBJ1-1

CDR3 protein: CASSPRGPNEQFF
CDR3 DNA: TGTGCCAGCAGCCCCAGGGGCCCGAATGAGCAGTTCTTC
V gene: TRBV6-6
D gene: NA
clone size: NA
J gene: TRBJ2-1

CDR3 protein: CASSPSKLSGNTIYF
CDR3 DNA: TGTGCCAGCAGCCCCTCAAAACTCTCTGGAAACACCATATATTTT
V gene: TRBV5-8
D gene: NA
clone size: NA
J gene: TRBJ1-3

CDR3 protein: CASSPTTGASYEQYF
CDR3 DNA: TGCGCCAGCAGCCCAACGACAGGGGCATCCTACGAGCAGTACTTC
V gene: TRBV5-1
D gene: TRBD1
clone size: NA
J gene: TRBJ2-7

CDR3 protein: CAWHAGGVEETQYF
CDR3 DNA: TGTGCCTGGCACGCGGGGGGAGTGGAGGAGACCCAGTACTTC
V gene: TRBV30
D gene: TRBD2
clone size: NA
J gene: TRBJ2-5

CDR3 protein: CASGAYEQYF
CDR3 DNA: TGTGCCAGCGGGGCTTACGAGCAGTACTTC
V gene: TRBV28
D gene: NA
clone size: few
J gene: TRBJ2-7

CDR3 protein: CAVTSGVFSTEAFF
CDR3 DNA: TGTGCCGTAACGTCGGGGGTCTTCAGCACTGAAGCTTTCTTT
V gene: TRBV5-6
D gene: NA
clone size: NA
J gene: TRBJ1-1

CDR3 protein: CASSSGTANYGYTF
CDR3 DNA: TGTGCCAGCAGCTCCGGGACAGCTAACTATGGCTACACCTTC
V gene: TRBV5-4
D gene: TRBD1
clone size: NA
J gene: TRBJ1-2

CDR3 protein: CASTGLGTQYF
CDR3 DNA: TGTGCCAGCACAGGACTTGGAACGCAGTATTTT
V gene: TRBV25-1
D gene: NA
clone size: NA
J gene: TRBJ2-3

CDR3 protein: CARLRGWNTEAFF
CDR3 DNA: TGTGCCCGCTTGAGGGGGTGGAACACTGAAGCTTTCTTT
V gene: TRBV9
D gene: NA
clone size: NA
J gene: TRBJ1-1

CDR3 protein: CAISESDWADTQYF
CDR3 DNA: TGTGCCATCAGTGAGTCAGACTGGGCAGATACGCAGTATTTT
V gene: TRBV10-3
D gene: NA
clone size: once
J gene: TRBJ2-3

CDR3 protein: CASSLSRGSSYEQYF
CDR3 DNA: TGTGCCAGCAGTTTATCCCGGGGGAGCTCCTACGAGCAGTACTTC
V gene: TRBV27
D gene: NA
clone size: NA
J gene: TRBJ2-7

CDR3 protein: CAWSAYRSGQYF
CDR3 DNA: TGTGCCTGGAGTGCCTACAGGTCCGGGCAGTACTTC
V gene: TRBV30
D gene: NA
clone size: NA
J gene: TRBJ2-5

CDR3 protein: CASSIDSYNEQFF
CDR3 DNA: TGTGCCAGTAGTATAGACAGCTACAATGAGCAGTTCTTC
V gene: TRBV19
D gene: NA
clone size: NA
J gene: TRBJ2-1

CDR3 protein: CASSLLKGQGGYNEQFF
CDR3 DNA: TGTGCCAGTAGTCTTCTGAAAGGACAGGGAGGATACAATGAGCAGTTCTTC
V gene: TRBV19
D gene: TRBD1
clone size: once
J gene: TRBJ2-1

CDR3 protein: CASSGDRDGGYTF
CDR3 DNA: TGTGCCAGCAGCGGAGACAGGGATGGGGGCTACACCTTC
V gene: TRBV9
D gene: TRBD1
clone size: NA
J gene: TRBJ1-2

CDR3 protein: CASTPTGMNTGELFF
CDR3 DNA: TGTGCCAGCACCCCTACAGGGATGAACACCGGGGAGCTGTTTTTT
V gene: TRBV7-9
D gene: NA
clone size: NA
J gene: TRBJ2-2

CDR3 protein: CASSPKDRPRRGQYF
CDR3 DNA: TGTGCCAGCAGCCCTAAGGACAGGCCTAGACGTGGGCAGTACTTC
V gene: TRBV7-9
D gene: TRBD1
clone size: NA
J gene: TRBJ2-7

CDR3 protein: CASSQEPRTSGTRDTQYF
CDR3 DNA: TGCGCCAGCAGCCAAGAACCCCGGACTAGCGGAACCCGAGATACGCAGTATTTT
V gene: TRBV4-1
D gene: TRBD2
clone size: NA
J gene: TRBJ2-3

CDR3 protein: CASSLRRMNTGELFF
CDR3 DNA: TGTGCCAGCAGCTTACGCAGGATGAACACCGGGGAGCTGTTTTTT
V gene: TRBV7-8
D gene: NA
clone size: NA
J gene: TRBJ2-2

CDR3 protein: CASSPTGPSEKLFF
CDR3 DNA: TGCGCCAGCAGCCCGACAGGACCTAGTGAAAAACTGTTTTTT
V gene: TRBV4-1
D gene: NA
clone size: few
J gene: TRBJ1-4

CDR3 protein: CAWSPGLQETQYF
CDR3 DNA: TGTGCCTGGAGCCCTGGACTACAAGAGACCCAGTACTTC
V gene: TRBV30
D gene: NA
clone size: once
J gene: TRBJ2-5

CDR3 protein: CASSPAGTPVNYGYTF
CDR3 DNA: TGTGCCAGCTCACCAGCCGGGACACCCGTTAACTATGGCTACACCTTC
V gene: TRBV18
D gene: NA
clone size: NA
J gene: TRBJ1-2

CDR3 protein: CASSSALGREGVNEQYF
CDR3 DNA: TGTGCCAGCAGCTCCGCCTTGGGCAGGGAGGGTGTCAACGAGCAGTACTTC
V gene: TRBV11-2
D gene: TRBD2
clone size: NA
J gene: TRBJ2-7

CDR3 protein: CASSLMAGPEAFF
CDR3 DNA: TGTGCCAGCAGTTTAATGGCAGGTCCTGAAGCTTTCTTT
V gene: TRBV27
D gene: NA
clone size: few
J gene: TRBJ1-1

CDR3 protein: CASSRDSNSPLHF
CDR3 DNA: TGTGCCAGTAGCCGGGACAGCAATTCACCCCTCCACTTT
V gene: TRBV19
D gene: TRBD1
clone size: NA
J gene: TRBJ1-6

CDR3 protein: CASSYQGATDTQYF
CDR3 DNA: TGTGCCAGCAGCTACCAGGGCGCCACAGATACGCAGTATTTT
V gene: TRBV27
D gene: NA
clone size: NA
J gene: TRBJ2-3

CDR3 protein: CASTPGTLTYEQYF
CDR3 DNA: TGTGCCAGCACTCCAGGGACTTTAACCTACGAGCAGTACTTC
V gene: TRBV7-9
D gene: NA
clone size: NA
J gene: TRBJ2-7

CDR3 protein: CASSLALGGQPQHF
CDR3 DNA: TGTGCCAGCAGCTTAGCGCTGGGAGGCCAGCCCCAGCATTTT
V gene: TRBV7-2
D gene: NA
clone size: once
J gene: TRBJ1-5

CDR3 protein: CASSLDSSNTEAFF
CDR3 DNA: TGCGCCAGCAGCTTGGACAGTTCGAACACTGAAGCTTTCTTT
V gene: TRBV5-1
D gene: NA
clone size: few
J gene: TRBJ1-1

CDR3 protein: CASSRPSGGEGTQYF
CDR3 DNA: TGTGCCAGCAGTCGACCTAGCGGGGGGGAAGGGACCCAGTACTTC
V gene: TRBV6-5
D gene: TRBD2
clone size: NA
J gene: TRBJ2-5

CDR3 protein: CASSPPNGGVTDTQYF
CDR3 DNA: TGTGCCAGCAGCCCACCCAACGGGGGGGTTACAGATACGCAGTATTTT
V gene: TRBV11-3
D gene: TRBD2
clone size: NA
J gene: TRBJ2-3